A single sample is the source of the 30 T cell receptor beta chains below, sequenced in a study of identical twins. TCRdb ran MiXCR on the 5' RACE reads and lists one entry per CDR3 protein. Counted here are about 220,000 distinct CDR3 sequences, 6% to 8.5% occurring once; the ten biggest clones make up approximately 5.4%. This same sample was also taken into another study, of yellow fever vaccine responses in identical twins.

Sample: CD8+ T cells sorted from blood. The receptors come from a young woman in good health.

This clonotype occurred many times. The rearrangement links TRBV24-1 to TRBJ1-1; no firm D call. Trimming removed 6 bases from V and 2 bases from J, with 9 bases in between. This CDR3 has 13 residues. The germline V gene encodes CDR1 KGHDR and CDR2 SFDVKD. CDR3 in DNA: TGTGCCACCAGTCTAAGTGGTAACACTGAAGCTTTCTTT. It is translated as CATSLSGNTEAFF.

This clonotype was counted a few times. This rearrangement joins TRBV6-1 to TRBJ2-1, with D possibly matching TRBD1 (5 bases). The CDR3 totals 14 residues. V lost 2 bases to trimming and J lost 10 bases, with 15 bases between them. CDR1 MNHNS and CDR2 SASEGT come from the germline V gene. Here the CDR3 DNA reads TGTGCCAGCAGTGAATGGGGCAGGGATGGCGAGCAGTTCTTC. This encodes CASSEWGRDGEQFF.

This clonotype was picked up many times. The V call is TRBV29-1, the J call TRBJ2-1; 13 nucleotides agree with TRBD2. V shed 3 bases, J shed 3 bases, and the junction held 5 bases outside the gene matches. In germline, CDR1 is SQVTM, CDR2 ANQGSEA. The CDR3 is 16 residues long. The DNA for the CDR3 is TGCAGCGTTGATGGGACTAGCGGGACAAGCTACAATGAGCAGTTCTTC. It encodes CSVDGTSGTSYNEQFF.

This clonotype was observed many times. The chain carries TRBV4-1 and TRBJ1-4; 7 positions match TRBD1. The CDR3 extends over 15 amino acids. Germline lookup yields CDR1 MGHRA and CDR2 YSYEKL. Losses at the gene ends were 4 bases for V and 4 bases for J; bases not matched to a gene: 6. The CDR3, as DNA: TGCGCCAGCAGCCTCACGGGACAGAATAATGAAAAACTGTTTTTT. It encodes CASSLTGQNNEKLFF.

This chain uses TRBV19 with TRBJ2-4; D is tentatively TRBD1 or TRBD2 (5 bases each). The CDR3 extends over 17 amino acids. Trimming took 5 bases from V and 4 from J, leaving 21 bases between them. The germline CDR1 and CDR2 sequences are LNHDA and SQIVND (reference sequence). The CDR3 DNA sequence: TGTGCCAGTAGTTCGACTACAGGAATTCGGGCAAAAAACATTCAGTACTTC. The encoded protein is CASSSTTGIRAKNIQYF.

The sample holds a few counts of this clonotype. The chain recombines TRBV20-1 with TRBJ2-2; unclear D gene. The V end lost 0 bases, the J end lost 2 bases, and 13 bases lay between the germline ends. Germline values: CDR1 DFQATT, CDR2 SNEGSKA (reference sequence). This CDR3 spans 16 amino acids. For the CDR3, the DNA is TGCAGTGCTAGAGACTTTGAACAGACAAACACCGGGGAGCTGTTTTTT. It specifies CSARDFEQTNTGELFF.

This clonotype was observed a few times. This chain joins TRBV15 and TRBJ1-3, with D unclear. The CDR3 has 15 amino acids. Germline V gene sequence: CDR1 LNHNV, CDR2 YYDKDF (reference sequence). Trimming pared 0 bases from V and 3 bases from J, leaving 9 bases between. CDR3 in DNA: TGTGCCACCAGCAGAGATCGGGCGCTTGGAAACACCATATATTTT. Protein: CATSRDRALGNTIYF.

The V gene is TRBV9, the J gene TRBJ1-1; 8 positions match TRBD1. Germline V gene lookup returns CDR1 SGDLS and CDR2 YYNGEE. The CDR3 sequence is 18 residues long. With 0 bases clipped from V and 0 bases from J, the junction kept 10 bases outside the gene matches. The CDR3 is CASSVGEAGGLLNTEAFF. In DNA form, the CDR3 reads TGTGCCAGCAGCGTAGGGGAGGCAGGGGGCTTGTTGAACACTGAAGCTTTCTTT. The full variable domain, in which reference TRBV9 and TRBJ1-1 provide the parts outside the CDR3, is DSGVTQTPKHLITATGQRVTLRCSPRSGDLSVYWYQQSLDQGLQFLIQYYNGEERAKGNILERFSAQQFPDLHSELNLSSLELGDSALYFCASSVGEAGGLLNTEAFFGQGTRLTVV.

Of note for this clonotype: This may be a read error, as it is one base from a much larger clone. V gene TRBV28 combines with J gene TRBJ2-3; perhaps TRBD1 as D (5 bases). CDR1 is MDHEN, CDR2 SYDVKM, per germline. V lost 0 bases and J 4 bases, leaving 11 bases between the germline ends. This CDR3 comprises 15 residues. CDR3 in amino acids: CASSLWAGMSDTQYF. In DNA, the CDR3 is TGTGCCAGCAGTTTATGGGCAGGGATGTCAGATACGCAGTATTTT.

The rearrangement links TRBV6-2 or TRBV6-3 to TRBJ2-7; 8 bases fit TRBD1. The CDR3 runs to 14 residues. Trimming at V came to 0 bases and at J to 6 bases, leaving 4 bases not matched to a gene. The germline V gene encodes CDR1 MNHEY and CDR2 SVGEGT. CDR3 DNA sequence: TGTGCCAGCAGTTACTCCCCCACAGGGGGCGAGCAGTACGTC. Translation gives CASSYSPTGGEQYV.

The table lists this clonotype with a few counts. CDR3: CASSHYSSYEQYF. For the CDR3, the DNA is TGTGCCAGCAGCCATTATAGCTCCTACGAGCAGTACTTC. The chain employs TRBV7-8 and TRBJ2-7; the D is unclear. Germline CDR1 SGHVS, CDR2 FQNEAQ. The CDR3 has 13 residues. With 5 bases removed from V and 0 bases from J, the gap between germline ends came to 8 bases.

This CDR3 is CASSFSGAGAEQFF. CDR3 in DNA: TGTGCCAGCAGCTTTTCAGGAGCGGGAGCTGAGCAGTTCTTC. This chain uses TRBV5-6 with TRBJ2-1; 8 bases agree with TRBD2. Germline values: CDR1 SGHDT, CDR2 YYEEEE. V shed 2 bases, J shed 9 bases, and the junction held 7 bases outside the gene matches. This CDR3 comprises 14 residues.

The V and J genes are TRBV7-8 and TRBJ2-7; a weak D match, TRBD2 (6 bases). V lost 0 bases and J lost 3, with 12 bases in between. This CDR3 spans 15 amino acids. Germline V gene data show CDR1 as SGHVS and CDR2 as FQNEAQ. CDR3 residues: CASSLASGADYEQYF. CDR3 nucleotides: TGTGCCAGCAGCTTAGCTTCGGGAGCAGACTACGAGCAGTACTTC. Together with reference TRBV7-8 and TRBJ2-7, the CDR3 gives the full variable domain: GAGVSQSPRYKVAKRGQDVALRCDPISGHVSLFWYQQALGQGPEFLTYFQNEAQLDKSGLPSDRFFAERPEGSVSTLKIQRTQQEDSAVYLCASSLASGADYEQYFGPGTRLTVT.

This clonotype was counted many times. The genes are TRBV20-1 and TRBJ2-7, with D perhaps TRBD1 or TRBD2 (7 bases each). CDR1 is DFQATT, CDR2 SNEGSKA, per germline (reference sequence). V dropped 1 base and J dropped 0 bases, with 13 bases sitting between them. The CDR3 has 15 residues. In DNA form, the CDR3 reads TGCAGTGCTAGAGGGGGGGGACAGATCTCCTACGAGCAGTACTTC. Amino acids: CSARGGGQISYEQYF.

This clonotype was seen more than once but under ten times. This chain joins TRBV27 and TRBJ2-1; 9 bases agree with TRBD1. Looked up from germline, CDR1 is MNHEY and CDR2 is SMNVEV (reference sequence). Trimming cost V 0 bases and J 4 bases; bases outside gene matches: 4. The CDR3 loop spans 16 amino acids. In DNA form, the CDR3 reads TGTGCCAGCAGTTTATCAACCGGGACAGGGTACAATGAGCAGTTCTTC. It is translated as CASSLSTGTGYNEQFF.

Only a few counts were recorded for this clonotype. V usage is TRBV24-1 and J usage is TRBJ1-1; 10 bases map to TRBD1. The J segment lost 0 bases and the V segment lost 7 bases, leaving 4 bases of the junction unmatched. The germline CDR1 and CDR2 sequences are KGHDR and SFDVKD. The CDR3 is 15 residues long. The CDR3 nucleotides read TGTGCCACCAGCCCCGGGACAGGGGTGAACACTGAAGCTTTCTTT. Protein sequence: CATSPGTGVNTEAFF.

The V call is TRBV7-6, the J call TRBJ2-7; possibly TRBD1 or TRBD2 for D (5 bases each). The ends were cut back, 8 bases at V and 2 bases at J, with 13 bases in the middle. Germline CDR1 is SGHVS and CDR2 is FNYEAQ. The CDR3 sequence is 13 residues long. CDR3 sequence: CASAGTDTYEQYF. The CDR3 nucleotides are TGTGCCAGCGCCGGGACGGACACCTACGAGCAGTACTTC.

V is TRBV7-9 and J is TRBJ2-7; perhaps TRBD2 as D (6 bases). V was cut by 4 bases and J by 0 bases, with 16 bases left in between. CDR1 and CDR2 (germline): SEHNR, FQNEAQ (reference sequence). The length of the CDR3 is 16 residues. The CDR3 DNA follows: TGTGCCAGCAGCTCCTTGGAGGGACTGGACTCCTACGAGCAGTACTTC. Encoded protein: CASSSLEGLDSYEQYF.

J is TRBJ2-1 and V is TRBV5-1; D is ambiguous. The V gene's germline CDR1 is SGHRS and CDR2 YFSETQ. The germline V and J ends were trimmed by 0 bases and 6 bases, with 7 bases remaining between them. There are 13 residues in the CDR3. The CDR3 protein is CASSLAWGNEQFF. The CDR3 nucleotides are TGCGCCAGCAGCTTGGCGTGGGGCAATGAGCAGTTCTTC.

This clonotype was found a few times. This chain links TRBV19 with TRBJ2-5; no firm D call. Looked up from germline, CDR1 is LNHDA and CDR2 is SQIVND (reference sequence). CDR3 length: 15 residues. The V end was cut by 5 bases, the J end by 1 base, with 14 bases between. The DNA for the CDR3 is TGTGCCAGTAGTGTTTTCCCGACAACCCAAGAGACCCAGTACTTC. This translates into CASSVFPTTQETQYF.

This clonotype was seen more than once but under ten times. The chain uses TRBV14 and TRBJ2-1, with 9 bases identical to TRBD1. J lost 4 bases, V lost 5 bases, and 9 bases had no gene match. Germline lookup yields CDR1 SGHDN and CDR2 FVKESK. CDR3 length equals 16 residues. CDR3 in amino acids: CASSEGMDRGYNEQFF. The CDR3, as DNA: TGTGCCAGCAGCGAGGGGATGGACAGGGGATACAATGAGCAGTTCTTC. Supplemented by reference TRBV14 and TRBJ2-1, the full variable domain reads EAGVTQFPSHSVIEKGQTVTLRCDPISGHDNLYWYRRVMGKEIKFLLHFVKESKQDESGMPNNRFLAERTGGTYSTLKVQPAELEDSGVYFCASSEGMDRGYNEQFFGPGTRLTVL.

The CDR3 nucleotides read TGTGCCAGCAGTTACACCGGGACAGGTGGCGAGCAGTACTTC. Translating it yields CASSYTGTGGEQYF. This chain connects TRBV28 to TRBJ2-7; 8 bases are a match to TRBD1. CDR3 size: 14 residues. CDR1 and CDR2 (germline): MDHEN, SYDVKM. The junction had 8 bases not matched to a gene; V was cut back by 4 bases and J by 6 bases. Full variable domain (outside the CDR3, taken from reference TRBV28 and TRBJ2-7): DVKVTQSSRYLVKRTGEKVFLECVQDMDHENMFWYRQDPGLGLRLIYFSYDVKMKEKGDIPEGYSVSREKKERFSLILESASTNQTSMYLCASSYTGTGGEQYFGPGTRLTVT.

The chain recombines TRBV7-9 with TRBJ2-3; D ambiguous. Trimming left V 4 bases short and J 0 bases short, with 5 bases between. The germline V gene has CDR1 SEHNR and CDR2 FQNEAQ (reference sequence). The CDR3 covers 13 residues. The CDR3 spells CASSSDSTDTQYF. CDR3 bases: TGTGCCAGCAGCTCCGACAGCACAGATACGCAGTATTTT.

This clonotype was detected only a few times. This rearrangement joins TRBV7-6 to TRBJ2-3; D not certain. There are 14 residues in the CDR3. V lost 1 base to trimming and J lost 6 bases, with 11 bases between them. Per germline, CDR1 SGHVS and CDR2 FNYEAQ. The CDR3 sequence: CASSLGLPADTQYF. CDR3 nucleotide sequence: TGTGCCAGCAGCTTAGGCCTACCGGCGGATACGCAGTATTTT.

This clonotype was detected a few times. CDR3 bases: TGTGCCAGCAGCTTACCACAGGGTCATTCCACCGGGGAGCTGTTTTTT. It encodes CASSLPQGHSTGELFF. The rearrangement links TRBV7-9 to TRBJ2-2; possible D gene TRBD1, 6 bases. Germline V gene data show CDR1 as SEHNR and CDR2 as FQNEAQ (reference sequence). The CDR3 contains 16 residues. Trimming left V 2 bases short and J 4 bases short, with 14 bases between.

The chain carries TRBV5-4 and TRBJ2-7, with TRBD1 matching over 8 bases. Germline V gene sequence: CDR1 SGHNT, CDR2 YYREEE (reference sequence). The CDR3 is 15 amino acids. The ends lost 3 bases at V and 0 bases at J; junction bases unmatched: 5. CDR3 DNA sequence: TGTGCCAGCAGCTACGCCGGGACAGGCTCCTACGAGCAGTACTTC. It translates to CASSYAGTGSYEQYF.

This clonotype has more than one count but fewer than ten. CDR3 protein: CASSRNILGQESYEQYF. The CDR3 coding sequence is TGTGCCAGCAGTCGAAACATATTGGGACAGGAATCCTACGAGCAGTACTTC. The chain links TRBV28 to TRBJ2-7; 8 nucleotides line up with TRBD1. CDR1 and CDR2 (germline): MDHEN, SYDVKM. The junction had 13 bases not matched to a gene; V was cut back by 5 bases and J by 1 base. The CDR3 is 17 residues long.

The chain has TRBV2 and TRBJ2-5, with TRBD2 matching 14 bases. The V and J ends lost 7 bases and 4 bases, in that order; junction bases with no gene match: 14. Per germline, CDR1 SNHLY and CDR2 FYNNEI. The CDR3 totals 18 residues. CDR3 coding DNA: TGTGCCAGCACCCTCCCGCCCGGGACTAGCGGGAGAGGAGAGACCCAGTACTTC. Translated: CASTLPPGTSGRGETQYF.

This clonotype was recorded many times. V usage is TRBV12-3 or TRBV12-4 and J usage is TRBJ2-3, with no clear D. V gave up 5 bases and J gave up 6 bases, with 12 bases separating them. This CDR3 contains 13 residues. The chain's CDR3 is CASSKDLLDTQYF. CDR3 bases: TGTGCCAGCAGTAAGGACCTATTGGATACGCAGTATTTT.

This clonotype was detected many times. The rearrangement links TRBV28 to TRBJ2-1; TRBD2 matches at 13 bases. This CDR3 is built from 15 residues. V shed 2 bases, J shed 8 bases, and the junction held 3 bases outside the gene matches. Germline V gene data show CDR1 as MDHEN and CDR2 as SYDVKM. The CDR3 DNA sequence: TGTGCCAGCAGTTTAAGGACTAGCGGGGGAGATGAGCAGTTCTTC. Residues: CASSLRTSGGDEQFF.